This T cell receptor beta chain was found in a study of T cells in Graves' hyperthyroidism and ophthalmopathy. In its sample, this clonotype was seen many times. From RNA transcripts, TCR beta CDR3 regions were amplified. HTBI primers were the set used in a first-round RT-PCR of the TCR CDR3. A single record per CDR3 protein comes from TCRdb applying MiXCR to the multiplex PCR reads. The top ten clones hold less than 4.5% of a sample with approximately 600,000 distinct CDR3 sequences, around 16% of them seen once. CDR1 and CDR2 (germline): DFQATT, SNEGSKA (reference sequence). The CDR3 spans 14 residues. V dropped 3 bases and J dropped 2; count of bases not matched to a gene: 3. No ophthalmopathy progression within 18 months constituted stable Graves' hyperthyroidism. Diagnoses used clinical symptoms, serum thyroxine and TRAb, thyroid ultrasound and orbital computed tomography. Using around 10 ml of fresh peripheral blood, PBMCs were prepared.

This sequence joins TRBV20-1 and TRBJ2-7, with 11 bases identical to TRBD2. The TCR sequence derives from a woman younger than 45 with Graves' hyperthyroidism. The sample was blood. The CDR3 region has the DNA TGCAGTGCTAGTAGTAGCGGGAGGGCCTACGAGCAGTACTTC. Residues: CSASSSGRAYEQYF.